This T cell receptor (beta chain) was captured in a study of beta chain features in type 1 diabetes. General study results and limits: For type 1 diabetes patients, VDJ junctions showed fewer insertions and more deletions. PCR might favor shorter templates, equally in patients and controls.

The CDR3 extends over 14 amino acids. V dropped 2 bases and J dropped 0 bases, with 8 bases sitting between them. The germline V gene encodes CDR1 MNHEY and CDR2 SVGAGI. Expressed TCRB transcripts were sequenced after all isolated RNA was converted to cDNA. Sequencing used immunoSEQ multiplex PCR; TCRdb keeps in-frame clones, though not all of them. Of fewer than 650,000 clones listed, less than 20% are singletons. Each of the CD4+ naive, central memory, regulatory and stem cell-like memory populations was sorted via CD45RO/CCR7/CD25/CD127/CD95/CD27. Concerning this clone: Its target is unknown. The sample contains more than one DNA sequence encoding this CDR3.

The rearrangement joins TRBV6-5 to TRBJ2-7, with D perhaps TRBD1 (6 bases). The receptor's source is a man between 18 and 35 years old in good health. The sample comprised naive CD4+ T cells from blood. DNA of the CDR3: TGTGCCAGCAGTTACGGGGGCAACTCCTACGAGCAGTACTTC. Encoded protein: CASSYGGNSYEQYF.